This passage covers 30 T cell receptor beta chains from one sample sequenced in a study of stem cell transplantation in POMP-related autoinflammatory disease. Study-level findings and limits: In PRAID patients, the number of distinct TRB V-J gene pairings was restricted. In patients with PRAID, every analyzed T-cell subset tended to show lower diversity and higher clonality.

Profiled with immunoSEQ multiplex PCR; TCRdb holds only in-frame clones, not every one. Of thousands of clones listed, approximately 90% are singletons. These receptors have no identified antigens. The material sequenced was CD8+ T cells from PBMCs, taken before stem cell transplantation. The receptors shown here come from a human donor with POMP-related autoinflammation and immune dysregulation (PRAID).

The chain combines TRBV4-1 with TRBJ1-5; D is unresolved. The V end was cut by 2 bases, the J end by 3 bases, with 8 bases between. Germline V lookup: CDR1 MGHRA, CDR2 YSYEKL. CDR3 size: 14 residues. The CDR3 here is CASSQHIFNQPQHF. Here the CDR3 DNA reads TGCGCCAGCAGCCAACACATATTCAATCAGCCCCAGCATTTT.

The V call is TRBV9, the J call TRBJ2-7, with a tentative D call TRBD2 (7 bases). V was shortened by 0 bases and J by 2 bases, with 12 bases between the two germline ends. The CDR3 covers 15 residues. Per germline, CDR1 SGDLS and CDR2 YYNGEE. The CDR3 loop reads CASSVAGGRTYEQYF. The CDR3 nucleotides are TGTGCCAGCAGCGTAGCGGGGGGCCGAACCTACGAGCAGTACTTC.

The CDR3 DNA follows: TGTGCCAGCAGCGTAAGGGGGGAGTCCTACAATGAGCAGTTCTTC. It yields the protein CASSVRGESYNEQFF. This chain connects TRBV9 to TRBJ2-1, with D possibly being TRBD1 or TRBD2 (6 bases each). Germline V gives CDR1 SGDLS, CDR2 YYNGEE. V gave up 1 base and J gave up 1 base, with 9 bases separating them. CDR3 length: 15 residues.

The chain links TRBV7-6 to TRBJ2-1; D might be TRBD2 (6 bases). CDR3 size: 15 residues. V lost 1 base and J 3 bases, leaving 10 bases between the germline ends. Germline V gene data show CDR1 as SGHVS and CDR2 as FNYEAQ. The CDR3 protein is CASSLGGDFYNEQFF. Here the CDR3 DNA reads TGTGCCAGCAGCTTAGGGGGGGACTTCTACAATGAGCAGTTCTTC.

This chain links TRBV21-1 with TRBJ2-1; the D call of TRBD2 is as the table states it, not checked on the DNA. TRBV21-1 is noted as a pseudogene. This CDR3 contains 16 residues. Here the CDR3 reads CASSKGGGSSYNEQFF. DNA for the CDR3: TGTGCCAGCAGCAAAGGCGGCGGGAGCTCCTACAATGAGCAGTTCTTC.

The V call is TRBV4-1, the J call TRBJ2-3, with a possible D match to TRBD1 (6 bases). CDR3 length: 14 amino acids. Germline values: CDR1 MGHRA, CDR2 YSYEKL. V lost 0 bases, J lost 3 bases, and 7 bases lay in between. This CDR3 is CASSQETGTDTQYF. The CDR3 nucleotides read TGCGCCAGCAGCCAAGAGACAGGTACAGATACGCAGTATTTT.

This sequence joins TRBV7-7 and TRBJ2-5; tentative D call: TRBD1 (5 bases). Trimming stripped 7 bases from V and 2 bases from J, with 20 bases between. The CDR3 is 16 amino acids. Per germline, CDR1 SSHAT and CDR2 FNYEAQ (reference sequence). The CDR3 reads CASTQGRVSGQETQYF. CDR3 DNA: TGTGCCAGCACCCAGGGCAGGGTCTCGGGTCAAGAGACCCAGTACTTC.

The count of this clone is one. The chain couples TRBV15 to TRBJ2-5, with unresolved D. Germline loops: CDR1 LNHNV, CDR2 YYDKDF (reference sequence). V was clipped by 5 bases and J by 3 bases, with 13 bases between them. This CDR3 spans 14 amino acids. Here the CDR3 reads CATSPNGLKETQYF. CDR3 coding DNA: TGTGCCACCAGCCCAAATGGGCTAAAAGAGACCCAGTACTTC.

The chain employs TRBV5-5 and TRBJ1-6; D is perhaps TRBD1 (5 bases). V gave up 4 bases and J gave up 4 bases, with 18 bases separating them. Germline CDR1 SGHKS, CDR2 YYEKEE (reference sequence). The CDR3 sequence is 17 residues long. This CDR3 reads CASSPDSSPVYNSPLHF. DNA for the CDR3: TGTGCCAGCAGCCCCGACAGTTCCCCTGTATATAATTCACCCCTCCACTTT.

The V gene is TRBV6-5, the J gene TRBJ1-2, with D possibly TRBD1 on 6 matching bases. Looked up from germline, CDR1 is MNHEY and CDR2 is SVGAGI. V was trimmed by 0 bases and J by 3 bases, leaving 8 bases between them. This CDR3 contains 14 residues. The CDR3 loop reads CASSYSTGYYGYTF. In DNA, the CDR3 is TGTGCCAGCAGTTACTCCACAGGGTACTATGGCTACACCTTC.

The gene calls are TRBV7-2 and TRBJ2-2; no reliable D call. Germline V gene data show CDR1 as SGHTA and CDR2 as FQGNSA. CDR3 length: 13 amino acids. V shed 4 bases and J shed 4 bases, with 7 bases lying between them. CDR3 region: CASSSDPTGELFF. As DNA, the CDR3 is TGTGCCAGCAGCTCGGACCCCACCGGGGAGCTGTTTTTT.

The chain joins TRBV12-5 to TRBJ2-1; D possibly corresponds to TRBD2 (7 bases). This CDR3 region has 15 residues. V lost 1 base and J 10 bases, leaving 17 bases between the germline ends. Germline V gene sequence: CDR1 LGHNT, CDR2 FRNRAP. The chain's CDR3 is CASGLEGGAKEEQFF. The CDR3 nucleotides are TGTGCTAGTGGTTTGGAGGGGGGGGCAAAGGAGGAGCAGTTCTTC.

The table lists this clone with a count of one. The V gene is TRBV9, the J gene TRBJ2-1; TRBD2 might be the D (5 bases). The V gene's germline CDR1 is SGDLS and CDR2 YYNGEE. V lost 4 bases and J lost 0, with 14 bases in between. CDR3 length: 16 amino acids. CDR3 nucleotide sequence: TGTGCCAGCAGCCCCAGAGGGTCGAGCTCCTACAATGAGCAGTTCTTC. Amino acid sequence: CASSPRGSSSYNEQFF.

The chain carries TRBV11-2 and TRBJ2-7; TRBD1 matches at 8 bases. The CDR3 totals 16 residues. The germline gives CDR1 SGHAT, CDR2 FQNNGV. J was trimmed by 3 bases and V by 1 base; bases with no gene match: 8. CDR3 nucleotides: TGTGCCAGCAGCTTAGCCAAAGGGACAGGAGTCTACGAGCAGTACTTC. Its translation is CASSLAKGTGVYEQYF. The full variable domain, rest sourced from reference TRBV11-2 and TRBJ2-7, is EAGVAQSPRYKIIEKRQSVAFWCNPISGHATLYWYQQILGQGPKLLIQFQNNGVVDDSQLPKDRFSAERLKGVDSTLKIQPAKLEDSAVYLCASSLAKGTGVYEQYFGPGTRLTVT.

This rearrangement joins TRBV13 to TRBJ2-7; TRBD1 aligns across 8 bases. With V trimmed by 5 bases and J by 3 bases, 6 bases remained unmatched. The CDR3 is 14 residues long. The V gene's germline CDR1 is PRHDT and CDR2 FYEKMQ (reference sequence). This chain's CDR3 is CASSPGQGDYEQYF. The CDR3 region has the DNA TGTGCCAGCAGCCCTGGACAGGGCGACTACGAGCAGTACTTC.

The rearrangement links TRBV5-5 to TRBJ2-1, with D unclear. CDR3 length: 14 amino acids. Germline-derived CDR1 and CDR2 are SGHKS and YYEKEE (reference sequence). The V end was cut by 5 bases, the J end by 2 bases, with 11 bases between. As DNA, the CDR3 is TGTGCCAGCAGACCCGCCCTGCCCTACAATGAGCAGTTCTTC. Encoded protein: CASRPALPYNEQFF.

The V and J genes are TRBV4-1 and TRBJ2-5, with 10 positions matching TRBD2. Germline loops: CDR1 MGHRA, CDR2 YSYEKL. The CDR3 is 16 residues long. The ends lost 5 bases at V and 0 bases at J; junction bases unmatched: 6. The CDR3 reads CASSRTSGTNQETQYF. CDR3 in DNA: TGCGCCAGCAGCAGGACTAGCGGAACCAACCAAGAGACCCAGTACTTC.

The chain uses TRBV9 and TRBJ1-4; 10 bases align to TRBD1. The V and J ends lost 0 bases and 7 bases, in that order; junction bases with no gene match: 3. The germline CDR1 and CDR2 sequences are SGDLS and YYNGEE. The CDR3 extends over 15 amino acids. The CDR3 bases are TGTGCCAGCAGCGTAGAGGGGACAGGGGTTGAAAAACTGTTTTTT. Amino acid sequence: CASSVEGTGVEKLFF.

The V and J genes are TRBV19 and TRBJ2-7; D not resolved. The V gene's germline CDR1 is LNHDA and CDR2 SQIVND (reference sequence). Trimming took 3 bases from V and 0 from J, leaving 9 bases between them. The CDR3 sequence is 14 residues long. In nucleotides, the CDR3 is TGTGCCAGTAGTATCCGGCCGTCCTCCTACGAGCAGTACTTC. This codes for CASSIRPSSYEQYF.

The chain employs TRBV13 and TRBJ2-7; possibly TRBD2 for D (5 bases). The CDR3 is 14 amino acids. The ends were cut back, 5 bases at V and 5 bases at J, with 16 bases in the middle. Looked up from germline, CDR1 is PRHDT and CDR2 is FYEKMQ (reference sequence). CDR3 amino acids: CASSPGSLSHEQYF. CDR3 coding DNA: TGTGCCAGCAGCCCGGGGAGCCTAAGCCACGAGCAGTACTTC.

The chain couples TRBV4-1 to TRBJ2-1; D remains unclear. There are 15 residues in the CDR3. Per the germline V gene, CDR1 is MGHRA and CDR2 is YSYEKL. V was trimmed by 0 bases and J by 1 base, leaving 7 bases between them. The chain's CDR3 is CASSQESESYNEQFF. CDR3 coding DNA: TGCGCCAGCAGCCAAGAATCCGAGTCCTACAATGAGCAGTTCTTC.

The chain employs TRBV6-5 and TRBJ2-3, with D possibly TRBD1 on 6 matching bases. Germline V gene data show CDR1 as MNHEY and CDR2 as SVGAGI. V lost 3 bases and J 5 bases, leaving 12 bases between the germline ends. The CDR3 runs 14 residues. The CDR3 reads CASSYLGAGDTQYF. CDR3 bases: TGTGCCAGCAGTTATTTGGGGGCCGGAGATACGCAGTATTTT.

This chain connects TRBV19 to TRBJ2-1; tentative D call: TRBD1 (6 bases). Trimming removed 7 bases from V and 2 bases from J, with 15 bases in between. The CDR3 extends over 15 amino acids. Germline CDR1 reads LNHDA; CDR2 reads SQIVND (reference sequence). For the CDR3, the DNA is TGTGCCAGTACCACTACAGGGAATACCTACAATGAGCAGTTCTTC. Its translation is CASTTTGNTYNEQFF.

This clone appeared a single time. The CDR3 nucleotides read TGTGCCAGCAGTGACTCGAGCGGGACAGAAGAGACCCAGTACTTC. Encoded protein: CASSDSSGTEETQYF. The gene calls are TRBV6-4 and TRBJ2-5; D could derive from TRBD1 or TRBD2 (7 bases each). Trimming took off 0 bases at V and 3 bases at J, with 11 bases between the two ends. Germline CDR1 is MRHNA and CDR2 is SNTAGT. This CDR3 has 15 amino acids.

The genes are TRBV10-1 and TRBJ2-7; D unclear. CDR3 length: 12 residues. The germline V gene encodes CDR1 WNHNN and CDR2 SYGVQD (reference sequence). Trimming left V 0 bases short and J 5 bases short, with 5 bases between. CDR3 nucleotides: TGCGCCAGCAGTGAGTCCTATCACGAGCAGTACTTC. Its protein is CASSESYHEQYF.

V and J are TRBV6-6 and TRBJ1-1, with D unresolved. CDR3 length: 13 amino acids. Germline values: CDR1 MNHNY, CDR2 SVGAGI (reference sequence). V lost 5 bases to trimming and J lost 1 base, with 8 bases between them. CDR3: CASSIAQNTEAFF. CDR3 DNA sequence: TGTGCCAGCAGTATCGCACAGAACACTGAAGCTTTCTTT.

The V and J genes are TRBV7-6 and TRBJ2-5; either TRBD1 or TRBD2 may fit D (5 bases each). Germline V gene sequence: CDR1 SGHVS, CDR2 FNYEAQ. The CDR3 extends over 14 amino acids. V was pared by 5 bases and J by 1 base, with 11 bases between. DNA of the CDR3: TGTGCCAGCAGCCGGGACGCTACCCAAGAGACCCAGTACTTC. Residues: CASSRDATQETQYF.

V and J are TRBV27 and TRBJ2-2; 12 nucleotides agree with TRBD2. The CDR3 has 16 residues. The germline V gene has CDR1 MNHEY and CDR2 SMNVEV (reference sequence). With 6 bases clipped from V and 6 bases from J, the junction kept 8 bases outside the gene matches. CDR3 protein: CASRLAGGRVPGELFF. The CDR3 nucleotides are TGTGCCAGCAGGCTAGCGGGAGGGAGGGTTCCCGGGGAGCTGTTTTTT.

This chain links TRBV7-8 with TRBJ2-7, with D perhaps TRBD2 (6 bases). Germline V gene data show CDR1 as SGHVS and CDR2 as FQNEAQ. There are 14 residues in the CDR3. V was pared by 4 bases and J by 2 bases, with 12 bases between. CDR3 loop: CASSSERAAYEQYF. CDR3 sequence (DNA): TGTGCCAGCAGCTCGGAGCGGGCCGCCTACGAGCAGTACTTC.

This sequence joins TRBV6-5 and TRBJ1-1; TRBD1 might be the D (5 bases). The V gene lost 5 bases and the J gene lost 5 bases, with 18 bases spanning the gap. Germline CDR1 reads MNHEY; CDR2 reads SVGAGI. This CDR3 spans 15 amino acids. CDR3 DNA: TGTGCCAGCAGTCCGATTTTTACAGGTGGGACTGAAGCTTTCTTT. Its protein product is CASSPIFTGGTEAFF.